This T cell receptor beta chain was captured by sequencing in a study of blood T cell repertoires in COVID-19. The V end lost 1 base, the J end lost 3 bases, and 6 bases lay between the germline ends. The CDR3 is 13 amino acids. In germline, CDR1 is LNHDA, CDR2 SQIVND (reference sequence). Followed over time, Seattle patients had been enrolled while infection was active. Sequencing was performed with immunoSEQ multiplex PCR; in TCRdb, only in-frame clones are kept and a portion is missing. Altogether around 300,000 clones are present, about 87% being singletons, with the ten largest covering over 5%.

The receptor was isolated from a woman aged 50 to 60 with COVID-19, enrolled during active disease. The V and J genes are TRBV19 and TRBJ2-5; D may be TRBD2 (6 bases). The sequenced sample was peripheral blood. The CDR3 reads CASSIAGEETQYF. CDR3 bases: TGTGCCAGTAGTATAGCGGGGGAAGAGACCCAGTACTTC.